This TCR beta chain is from a study of Graves' ophthalmopathy and Graves' hyperthyroidism. Turning to the study itself: The authors defined stable hyperthyroidism as no ophthalmopathy within 18 months of follow-up.

Transcripts of RNA were the source for amplifying TCR beta CDR3 regions. The library came from an HTBI-primed first-round RT-PCR and a second-round multiplex PCR. TCRdb re-called the multiplex PCR reads through MiXCR, storing one row per CDR3 protein. The table has some 1.1 million distinct CDR3 sequences, 35% to 45% seen once; the top ten hold more than 9.5%. In the case of this clonotype: One junction end does not reproduce the germline sequence, and a read error may be involved.

Germline V gene data show CDR1 as DFQATT and CDR2 as SNEGSKA (reference sequence). This CDR3 comprises 13 residues. Enrollment excluded any patients with other autoimmune diseases, uncontrolled infections, pregnancy or lactation. Diagnosis relied on clinical symptoms, serum thyroxine, TRAb, thyroid ultrasound and orbital computed tomography. The chain recombines TRBV20-1 with TRBJ2-5, with TRBD1 as a possible D gene (6 bases). The clonotype originates from an adult man with Graves' hyperthyroidism. Sequenced input: peripheral blood or thyroid tissue (not recorded which). The CDR3: CSASGQLQEAQYF. The CDR3 bases are TGCAGTGCTTCCGGACAGCTCCAAGAGGCCCAGTACTTC.